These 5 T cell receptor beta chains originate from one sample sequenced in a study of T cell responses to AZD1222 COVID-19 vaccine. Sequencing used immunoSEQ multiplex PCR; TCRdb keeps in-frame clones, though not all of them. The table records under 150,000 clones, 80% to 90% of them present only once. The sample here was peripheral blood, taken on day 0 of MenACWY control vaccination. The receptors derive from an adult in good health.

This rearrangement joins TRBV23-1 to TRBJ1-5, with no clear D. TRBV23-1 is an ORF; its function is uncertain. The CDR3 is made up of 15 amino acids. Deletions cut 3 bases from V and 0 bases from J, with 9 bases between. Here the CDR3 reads CASSHGTPSNQPQHF. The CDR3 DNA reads TGCGCCAGCAGTCACGGAACCCCTAGCAATCAGCCCCAGCATTTT.

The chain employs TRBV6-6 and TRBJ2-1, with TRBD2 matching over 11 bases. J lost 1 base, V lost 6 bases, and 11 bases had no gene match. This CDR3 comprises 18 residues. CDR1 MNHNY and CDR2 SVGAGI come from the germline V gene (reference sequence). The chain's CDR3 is CASSRLAGLGRSYNEQFF. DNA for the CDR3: TGTGCCAGCAGCCGACTAGCGGGACTTGGGCGTTCCTACAATGAGCAGTTCTTC.

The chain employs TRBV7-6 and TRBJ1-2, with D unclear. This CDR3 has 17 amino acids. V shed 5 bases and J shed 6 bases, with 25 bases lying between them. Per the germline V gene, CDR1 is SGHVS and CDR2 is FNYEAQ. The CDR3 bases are TGTGCCAGCAGCCTCCTTACGGAAGACCGGCTGGGGAATGGCTACACCTTC. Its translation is CASSLLTEDRLGNGYTF.

The CDR3, as DNA: TGTGCCAGCGAAAGAATGCCCAGGGGACTCGACGAGCAGTACTTC. Translating it yields CASERMPRGLDEQYF. This rearrangement joins TRBV6-5 to TRBJ2-7, with D possibly being TRBD1 or TRBD2 (6 bases each). The V end was cut by 8 bases, the J end by 5 bases, with 22 bases between. Looked up from germline, CDR1 is MNHEY and CDR2 is SVGAGI. The length of the CDR3 is 15 residues.

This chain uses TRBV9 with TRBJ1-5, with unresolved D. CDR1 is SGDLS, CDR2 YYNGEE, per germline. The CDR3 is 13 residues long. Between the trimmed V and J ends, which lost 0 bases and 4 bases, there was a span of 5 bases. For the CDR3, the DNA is TGTGCCAGCAGCGTAGCCGGTAATCAGCCCCAGCATTTT. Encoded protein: CASSVAGNQPQHF.